Here is one T cell receptor (beta chain) with its context. Its antigen is currently unknown. The V and J ends lost 8 bases and 7 bases respectively, with 12 bases between them. The CDR3 totals 13 residues. This entry is derived from a study of CD8 T cells in ankylosing spondylitis. The study's findings and limits: Relatively rare in peripheral blood, disease-linked clones were also CD8+. Within matched ankylosing spondylitis synovial fluid, disease-linked clones were reportedly significantly enriched.

TCRdb re-called the 5' RACE reads through MiXCR, storing one row per CDR3 protein. The data show under 300,000 distinct CDR3 sequences, with approximately 12% seen just once and 5.5% to 8% held by the top ten. The source is a male donor with ankylosing spondylitis or in good health (not recorded which). Sequenced input: blood, either unsorted or a sorted T cell fraction (not recorded which). The J gene is TRBJ1-6, the V gene TRBV12-3 or TRBV12-4; D remains unclear. For the CDR3, the DNA is TGTGCCAGCCAGACGGACCTAAATTCACCCCTCCACTTT. It specifies CASQTDLNSPLHF.